This is a list of T cell receptor beta chains from one sample in a study. Via MiXCR, TCRdb re-called the 5' RACE reads, giving one row per CDR3 protein. Altogether about 23,000 distinct CDR3 sequences are present, about 30% being singletons, with the ten largest covering 2% to 2.5%. The sample comprised tumor-infiltrating naive CD4+ T cells sorted from the breast tumor. These receptors were taken from a female donor with breast cancer. Each CDR3 is given with its conserved first and last residue. D genes are given only for firm matches. The size field is filled for only some rows; it gives once, few, many or a size class.

clone_size	cdr3_length	v_call	j_call	d_call	cdr3_nt	cdr3_aa
NA	14	TRBV5-1	TRBJ1-1	NA	TGCGCCAGCAGCAATATCGCGGGGGGCACTGAAGCTTTCTTT	CASSNIAGGTEAFF
NA	15	TRBV12-3/TRBV12-4	TRBJ2-1	TRBD2	TGTGCCAGCAGCCCCCTGGGACTACCGGTCAATGAGCAGTTCTTC	CASSPLGLPVNEQFF
NA	15	TRBV7-9	TRBJ1-2	NA	TGTGCCAGCAGCTTAGATCCGGGTGTTAGCTATGGCTACACCTTC	CASSLDPGVSYGYTF
NA	13	TRBV6-1	TRBJ1-3	NA	TGTGCCAGCAGCGAAAGGGGTCGAAACACCATATATTTT	CASSERGRNTIYF
NA	13	TRBV12-3/TRBV12-4	TRBJ2-4	NA	TGTGCCAGCAGTTTTTCTACCAAAAACATTCAGTACTTC	CASSFSTKNIQYF
few	16	TRBV12-3/TRBV12-4	TRBJ1-5	NA	TGTGCCAGCAGTTCGGGAGGAGATATCGGCAATCAGCCCCAGCATTTT	CASSSGGDIGNQPQHF
many	15	TRBV6-1	TRBJ1-4	NA	TGTGCCAGCATCAAAGGGTCAGAAGGGAATGAAAAACTGTTCTTT	CASIKGSEGNEKLFF
few	14	TRBV6-5	TRBJ2-7	TRBD1	TGTGCCAGCAGCCGGGACAGGGGGACCTACGAGCAGTACTTC	CASSRDRGTYEQYF
NA	13	TRBV6-5	TRBJ1-5	NA	TGTGCCGGCAGCATGGCCGACCATCAGCCCCAGCATTTT	CAGSMADHQPQHF
few	14	TRBV19	TRBJ1-1	NA	TGTGCCAGTAGTATTTACAGGGCGGACACTGAAGCTTTCTTT	CASSIYRADTEAFF
NA	13	TRBV12-3/TRBV12-4	TRBJ1-3	NA	TGTGCCAGCAGTTTCCGCTCTGGAAACACCATATATTTT	CASSFRSGNTIYF
many	14	TRBV2	TRBJ1-1	NA	TGTGCCAGCAGCCCCTGGGTGGCGAACACTGAAGCTTTCTTT	CASSPWVANTEAFF